This T cell receptor beta chain was observed in a study of T cells in narcolepsy. The V end lost 1 base, the J end lost 8 bases, and 11 bases lay between the germline ends. The CDR3 length is 13 residues. CDR1 and CDR2 (germline): SGHTA, FQGNSA. Generated by immunoSEQ multiplex PCR, the TCRdb table keeps only in-frame clones and is missing some. Of tens of thousands of clones listed, around 80% were seen once; the top ten hold roughly 1%. The chain joins TRBV7-2 to TRBJ1-2; TRBD1 is a possible D gene (5 bases). Sequencing was done on a sample of memory (CD45RA-) CD4+ T cells from blood. This clonotype was sampled from a human donor in good health. The CDR3, as DNA: TGTGCCAGCAGCTTAGATTCCAGGGACGGCTACACCTTC. It is translated as CASSLDSRDGYTF.